This T cell receptor (beta chain) was documented in a study of tumor-infiltrating lymphocytes in localized non-small cell lung cancer. Study context: The cohort mixed smokers and never-smokers, several histologies, and some post-neoadjuvant-chemotherapy samples.

Only in-frame clones appear in the TCRdb table, and some are missing; sequencing was by immunoSEQ multiplex PCR. Of some 5,100 clones listed, around 82% are singletons. Study results and caveats: Recurrence-free survival showed no association with tumor T-cell fraction. Different pieces of the same tissue were used for each assay. Tumors had more T cell infiltration than uninvolved lung, per TCRbeta sequencing and CD3 counts.

This clone was picked up a small number of times. The target antigen is unknown. The sequencing sample was made of lung tumor tissue. This clonotype was obtained from a human donor with non-small cell lung cancer.

The CDR3 loop reads CASSKGPRDGNTEAFF. CDR3 coding DNA: TGTGCCAGCAGCAAGGGACCAAGGGATGGGAACACTGAAGCTTTCTTT. The V call is TRBV2, the J call TRBJ1-1; possibly TRBD1 for D (5 bases). This CDR3 has 16 amino acids. Germline V CDR1 and CDR2: SNHLY, FYNNEI. With 6 bases removed from V and 1 base from J, the gap between germline ends came to 18 bases. The whole variable domain, filled in from reference TRBV2 and TRBJ1-1, reads EPEVTQTPSHQVTQMGQEVILRCVPISNHLYFYWYRQILGQKVEFLVSFYNNEISEKSEIFDDQFSVERPDGSNFTLKIRSTKLEDSAMYFCASSKGPRDGNTEAFFGQGTRLTVV.